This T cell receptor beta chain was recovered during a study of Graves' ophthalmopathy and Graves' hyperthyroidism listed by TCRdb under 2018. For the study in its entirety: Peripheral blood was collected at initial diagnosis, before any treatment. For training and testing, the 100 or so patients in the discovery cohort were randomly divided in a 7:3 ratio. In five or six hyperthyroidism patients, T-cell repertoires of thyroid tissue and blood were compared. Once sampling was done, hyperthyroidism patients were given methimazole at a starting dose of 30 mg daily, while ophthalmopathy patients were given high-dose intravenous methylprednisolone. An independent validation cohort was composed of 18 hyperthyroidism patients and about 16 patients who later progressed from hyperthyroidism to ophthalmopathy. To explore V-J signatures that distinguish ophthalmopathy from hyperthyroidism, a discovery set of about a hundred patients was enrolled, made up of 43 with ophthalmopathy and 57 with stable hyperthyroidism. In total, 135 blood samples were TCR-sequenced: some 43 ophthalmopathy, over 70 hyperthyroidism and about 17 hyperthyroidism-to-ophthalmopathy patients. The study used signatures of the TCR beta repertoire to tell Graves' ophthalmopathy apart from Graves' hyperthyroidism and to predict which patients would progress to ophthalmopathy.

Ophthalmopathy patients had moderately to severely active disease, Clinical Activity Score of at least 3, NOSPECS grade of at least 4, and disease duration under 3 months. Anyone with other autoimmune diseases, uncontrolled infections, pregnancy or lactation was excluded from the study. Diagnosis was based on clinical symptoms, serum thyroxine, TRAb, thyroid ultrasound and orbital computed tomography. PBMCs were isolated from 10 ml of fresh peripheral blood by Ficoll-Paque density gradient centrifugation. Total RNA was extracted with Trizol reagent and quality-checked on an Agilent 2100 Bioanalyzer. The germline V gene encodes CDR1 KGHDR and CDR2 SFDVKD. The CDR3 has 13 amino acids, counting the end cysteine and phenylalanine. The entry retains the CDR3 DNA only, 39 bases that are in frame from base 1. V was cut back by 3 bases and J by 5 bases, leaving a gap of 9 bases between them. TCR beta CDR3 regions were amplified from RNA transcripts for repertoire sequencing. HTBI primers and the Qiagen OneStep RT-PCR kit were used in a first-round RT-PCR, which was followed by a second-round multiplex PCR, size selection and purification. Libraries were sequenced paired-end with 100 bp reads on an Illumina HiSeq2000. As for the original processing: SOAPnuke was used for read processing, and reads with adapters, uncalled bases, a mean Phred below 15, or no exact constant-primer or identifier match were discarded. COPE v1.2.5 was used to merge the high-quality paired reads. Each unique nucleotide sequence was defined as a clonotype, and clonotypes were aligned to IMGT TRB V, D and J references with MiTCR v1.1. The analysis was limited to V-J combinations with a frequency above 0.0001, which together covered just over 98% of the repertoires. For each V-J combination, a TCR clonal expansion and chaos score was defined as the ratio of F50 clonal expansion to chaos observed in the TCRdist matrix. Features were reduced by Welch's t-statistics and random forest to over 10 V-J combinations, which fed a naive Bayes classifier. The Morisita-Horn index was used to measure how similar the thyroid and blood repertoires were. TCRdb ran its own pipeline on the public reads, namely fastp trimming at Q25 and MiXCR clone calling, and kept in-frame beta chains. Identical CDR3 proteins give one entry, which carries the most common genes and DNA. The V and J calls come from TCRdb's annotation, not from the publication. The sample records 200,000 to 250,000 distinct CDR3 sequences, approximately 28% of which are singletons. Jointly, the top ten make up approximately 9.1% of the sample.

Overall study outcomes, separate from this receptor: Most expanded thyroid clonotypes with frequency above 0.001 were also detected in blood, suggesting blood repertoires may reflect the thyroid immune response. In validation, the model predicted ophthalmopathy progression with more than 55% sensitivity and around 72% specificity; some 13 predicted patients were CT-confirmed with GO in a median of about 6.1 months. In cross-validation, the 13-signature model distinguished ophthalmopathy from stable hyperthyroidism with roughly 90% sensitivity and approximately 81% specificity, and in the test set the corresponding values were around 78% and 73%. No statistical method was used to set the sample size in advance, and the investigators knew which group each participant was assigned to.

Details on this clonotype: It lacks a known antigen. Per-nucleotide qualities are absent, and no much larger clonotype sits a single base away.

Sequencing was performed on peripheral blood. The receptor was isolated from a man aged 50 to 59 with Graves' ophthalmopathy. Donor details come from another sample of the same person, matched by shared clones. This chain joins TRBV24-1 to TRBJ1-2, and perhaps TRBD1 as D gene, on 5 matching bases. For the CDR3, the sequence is CATSDGAEYGYTF. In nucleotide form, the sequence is TGTGCCACCAGTGATGGGGCAGAATATGGCTACACCTTC.